A single sample is the source of the 3 T cell receptor beta chains below, sequenced in a study of vaccination and CD4 T cells after COVID-19. Treatment defined: 10-day PBMC culture with coronavirus spike peptide pools or control peptides (ViraFEST assay). The Oncomine TCR Beta short-read assay generated sequence data from the DNA of cultured CD4+ T cells. TCRdb reprocessed the PCR reads with MiXCR, giving one entry per CDR3 protein. The table shows 25,000 or so distinct CDR3 sequences, with 40% to 50% occurring only once. Their target antigens are unknown. Sequenced here: CD4+ T cells from blood, cultured in vitro, sampled before SARS-CoV-2 vaccination. These receptors were obtained from a human donor who received a COVID-19 vaccine.

CDR3 DNA sequence: TGTGCCGCCCAGAGAGACAGGGGAGCCTCGTGTGGCAATCAGCCCCAGCATTTT. It translates to CAAQRDRGASCGNQPQHF. The chain combines TRBV19 with TRBJ1-5; 8 bases are a match to TRBD1. J was trimmed by 2 bases and V by 11 bases; bases with no gene match: 20. From germline, CDR1 is LNHDA and CDR2 SQIVND (reference sequence). This CDR3 is built from 18 residues.

The chain joins TRBV7-3 to TRBJ2-5; 11 bases match TRBD1. V lost 5 bases to trimming and J lost 5 bases; unmatched junction nucleotides: 7. The CDR3 loop spans 15 amino acids. In germline, CDR1 is SGHTA, CDR2 FQGTGA. For the CDR3, the DNA is TGTGCCAGCAGCCCAGGACAGGGGGCGCCCGAGACCCAGTACTTC. The encoded protein is CASSPGQGAPETQYF.

A few counts support this clonotype. The gene calls are TRBV19 and TRBJ2-7, with TRBD2 as a possible D gene (5 bases). With 1 base removed from V and 0 bases from J, the gap between germline ends came to 7 bases. The CDR3 spans 14 residues. Germline loops: CDR1 LNHDA, CDR2 SQIVND (reference sequence). The chain's CDR3 is CASSIGRSSYEQYF. The CDR3 coding sequence is TGTGCCAGTAGTATAGGGAGGAGCTCCTACGAGCAGTACTTC.